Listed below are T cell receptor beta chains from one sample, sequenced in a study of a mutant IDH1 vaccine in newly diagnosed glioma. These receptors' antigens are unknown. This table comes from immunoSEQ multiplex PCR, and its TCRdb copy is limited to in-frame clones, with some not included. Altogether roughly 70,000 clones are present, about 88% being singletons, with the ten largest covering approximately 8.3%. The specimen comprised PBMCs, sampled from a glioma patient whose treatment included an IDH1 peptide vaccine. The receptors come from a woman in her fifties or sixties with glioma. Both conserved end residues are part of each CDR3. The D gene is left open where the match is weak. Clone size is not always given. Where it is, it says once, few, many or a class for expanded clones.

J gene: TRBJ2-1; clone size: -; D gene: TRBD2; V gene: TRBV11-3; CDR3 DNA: TGTGCCAGCAGCTTAGATTTGGGGGGGGTCGTTTACAATGAGCAGTTCTTC; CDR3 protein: CASSLDLGGVVYNEQFF
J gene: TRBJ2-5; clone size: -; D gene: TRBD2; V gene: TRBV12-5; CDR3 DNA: TGTGCTAGTGGTTTGTTATCAGCGGGGGACCAAGAGACCCAGTACTTC; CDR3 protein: CASGLLSAGDQETQYF
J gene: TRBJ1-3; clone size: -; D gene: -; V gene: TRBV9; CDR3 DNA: TGTGCCAGCAGCGTTGGGCTTGGTGGAAACACCATATATTTT; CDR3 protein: CASSVGLGGNTIYF
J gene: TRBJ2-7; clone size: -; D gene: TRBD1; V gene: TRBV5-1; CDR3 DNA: TGCGCCAGCAGCCAATCGACAGGGGGCTACGAGCAGTACTTC; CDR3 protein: CASSQSTGGYEQYF
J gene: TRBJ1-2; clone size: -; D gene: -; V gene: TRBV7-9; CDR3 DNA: TGTGCCAGCAGCCCAGAGGGGGGGGAGGGCTACACCTTC; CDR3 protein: CASSPEGGEGYTF
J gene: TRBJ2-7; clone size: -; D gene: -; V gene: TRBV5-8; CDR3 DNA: TGTGCCAGCAGCTTGGCGGGACTGAACTCCTACGAGCAGTACTTC; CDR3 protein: CASSLAGLNSYEQYF
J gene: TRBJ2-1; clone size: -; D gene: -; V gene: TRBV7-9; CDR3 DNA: TGTGCCACCGGAAGCTCCTACAATGAGCAGTTCTTC; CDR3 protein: CATGSSYNEQFF
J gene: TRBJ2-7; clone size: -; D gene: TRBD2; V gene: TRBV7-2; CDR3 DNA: TGTGCCAGCGAAGCCGGCGGGGGGGCCTACGAGCAGTACTTC; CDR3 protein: CASEAGGGAYEQYF
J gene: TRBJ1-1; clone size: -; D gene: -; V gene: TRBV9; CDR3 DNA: TGTGCCAGCAGCGTAGTCGGAGGGCCGGGTGAAGCTTTCTTT; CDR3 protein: CASSVVGGPGEAFF
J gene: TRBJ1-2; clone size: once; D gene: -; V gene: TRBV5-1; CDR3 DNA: TGCGCCAGCAGCTTGGATTCAGGGGTCGGCTACACCTTC; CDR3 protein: CASSLDSGVGYTF
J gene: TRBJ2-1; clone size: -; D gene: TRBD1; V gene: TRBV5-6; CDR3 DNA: TGTGCCAGCAGCTCAATCCACTGGGACAGCTACAATGAGCAGTTCTTC; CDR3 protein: CASSSIHWDSYNEQFF
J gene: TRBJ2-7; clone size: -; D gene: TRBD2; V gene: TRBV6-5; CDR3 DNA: TGTGCCAGCAGTTACATGTCTAGCGGCTCCTACGAGCAGTACTTC; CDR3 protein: CASSYMSSGSYEQYF
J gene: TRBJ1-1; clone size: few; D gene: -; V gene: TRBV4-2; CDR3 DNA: TGTGCCAGCAGCCAAGACGGTACACGGGGAGGTGGAACTGAAGCTTTCTTT; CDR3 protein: CASSQDGTRGGGTEAFF
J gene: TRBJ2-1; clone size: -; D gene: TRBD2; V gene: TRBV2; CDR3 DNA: TGTGCCAGCCAGGGAGAGCGGGGAACCTACAATGAGCAGTTCTTC; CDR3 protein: CASQGERGTYNEQFF
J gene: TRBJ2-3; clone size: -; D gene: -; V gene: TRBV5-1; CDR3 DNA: TGCGCCAGCAGCCCAGAACGCATCTCAGATACGCAGTATTTT; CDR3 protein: CASSPERISDTQYF
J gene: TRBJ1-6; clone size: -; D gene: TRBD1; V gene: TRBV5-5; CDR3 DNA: TGTGCCAGCAGCCTTTTTCCGGGACAGCTGGTCCTATCACCCCTCCACTTT; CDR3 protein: CASSLFPGQLVLSPLHF
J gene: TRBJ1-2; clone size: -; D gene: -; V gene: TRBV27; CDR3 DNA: TGTGCCAGCAGTTTTGATCAGGGCTATGGCTACACCTTC; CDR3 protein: CASSFDQGYGYTF
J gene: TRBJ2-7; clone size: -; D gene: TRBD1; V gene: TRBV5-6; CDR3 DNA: TGTGCCAGCAGCGGGACAGCAAGCTCCTACGAGCAGTACTTC; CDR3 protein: CASSGTASSYEQYF
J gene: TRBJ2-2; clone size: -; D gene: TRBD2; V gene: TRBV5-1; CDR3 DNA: TGCGCCAGCAGCTTGGCTGCGGGGGAAGGGGAGCTGTTTTTT; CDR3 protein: CASSLAAGEGELFF
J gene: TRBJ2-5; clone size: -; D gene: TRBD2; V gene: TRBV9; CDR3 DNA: TGTGCCAGCAGCCCCTCCGCGGGGACTACCCAAGAGACCCAGTACTTC; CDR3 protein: CASSPSAGTTQETQYF
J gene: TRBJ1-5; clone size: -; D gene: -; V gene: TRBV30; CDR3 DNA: TGTGCCTGGAGCACACAGGGAGGTCAGCCCCAGCATTTT; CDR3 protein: CAWSTQGGQPQHF
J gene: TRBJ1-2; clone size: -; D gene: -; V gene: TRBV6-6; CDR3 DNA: TGTGCCAGCAGTCAGGGTGACTATGGCTACACCTTC; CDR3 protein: CASSQGDYGYTF
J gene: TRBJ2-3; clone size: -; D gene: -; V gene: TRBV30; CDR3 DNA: TGTGCCTGGAGTGTACCACCTCCAGATACGCAGTATTTT; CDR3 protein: CAWSVPPPDTQYF
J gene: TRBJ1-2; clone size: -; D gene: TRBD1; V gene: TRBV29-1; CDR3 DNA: TGCAGCGTTCACGGACAGGGGACCGGCTACACCTTC; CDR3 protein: CSVHGQGTGYTF
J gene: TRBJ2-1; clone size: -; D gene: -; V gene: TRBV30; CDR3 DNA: TGTGCCTGGAAGGGTAGGGGTAGCTCCTACAATGAGCAGTTCTTC; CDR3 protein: CAWKGRGSSYNEQFF
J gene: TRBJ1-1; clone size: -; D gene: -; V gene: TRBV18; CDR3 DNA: TGTGCCAGCTCACCAATTCCGGGCGGCACTGAAGCTTTCTTT; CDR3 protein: CASSPIPGGTEAFF
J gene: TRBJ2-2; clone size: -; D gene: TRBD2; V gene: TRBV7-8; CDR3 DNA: TGTGCCTCCGGGGGGAGGGTTGTTACCGGGGAGCTGTTTTTT; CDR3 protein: CASGGRVVTGELFF
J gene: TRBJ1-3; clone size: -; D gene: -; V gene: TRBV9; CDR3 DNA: TGTGCCAGCAGCGGGACAGCTCCCCTGGGAAACACCATATATTTT; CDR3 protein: CASSGTAPLGNTIYF
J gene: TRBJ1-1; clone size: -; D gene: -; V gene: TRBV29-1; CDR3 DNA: TGCAGCGTTGAATGGGGGAACACTGAAGCTTTCTTT; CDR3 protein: CSVEWGNTEAFF
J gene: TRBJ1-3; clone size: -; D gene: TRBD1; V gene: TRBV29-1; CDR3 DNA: TGCAGCGCCCAACAGGGGGCAGCGGGAAACACCATATATTTT; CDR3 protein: CSAQQGAAGNTIYF
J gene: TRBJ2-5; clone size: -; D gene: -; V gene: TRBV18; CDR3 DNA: TGTGCCAGCTCTCAGCAGCCGGGGACCCAGTACTTC; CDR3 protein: CASSQQPGTQYF
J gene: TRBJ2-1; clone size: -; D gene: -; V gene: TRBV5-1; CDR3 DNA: TGCGCCAGCAGCTCCTCCACCCTCTCCTACAATGAGCAGTTCTTC; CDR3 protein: CASSSSTLSYNEQFF
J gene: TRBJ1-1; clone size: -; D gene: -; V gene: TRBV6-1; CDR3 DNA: TGTGCCAGCAGTGAAGCCGGCCCCTTAGGGGCTTTCTTT; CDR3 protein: CASSEAGPLGAFF
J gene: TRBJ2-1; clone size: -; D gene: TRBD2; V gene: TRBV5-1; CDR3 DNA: TGCGCCAGCAGCGAGGCGGGGGGCGAGTACAATGAGCAGTTCTTC; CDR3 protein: CASSEAGGEYNEQFF
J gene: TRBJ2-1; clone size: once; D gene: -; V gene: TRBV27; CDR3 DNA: TGTGCCAGCAGGTCGGCCGGGGGTCTCTACAATGAGCAGTTCTTC; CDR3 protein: CASRSAGGLYNEQFF
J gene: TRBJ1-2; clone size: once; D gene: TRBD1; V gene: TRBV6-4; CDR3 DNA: TGTGCCAGCAGGCCCGGGACAGGGATGTATGGCTACACCTTC; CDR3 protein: CASRPGTGMYGYTF
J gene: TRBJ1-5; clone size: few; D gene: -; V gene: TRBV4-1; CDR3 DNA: TGCGCCAGCAGCGGCCGGGACACTTATCAGCCCCAGCATTTT; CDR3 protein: CASSGRDTYQPQHF
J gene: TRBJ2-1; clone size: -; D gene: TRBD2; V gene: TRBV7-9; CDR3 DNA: TGTGCCAGCAGCTTAGGACTAGCGGAGAACAATGAGCAGTTCTTC; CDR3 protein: CASSLGLAENNEQFF
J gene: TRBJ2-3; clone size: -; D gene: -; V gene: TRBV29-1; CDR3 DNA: TGCAGCGTTCAGAGTAGGGGGGGGGCCTTAGGAGATACGCAGTATTTT; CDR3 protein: CSVQSRGGALGDTQYF
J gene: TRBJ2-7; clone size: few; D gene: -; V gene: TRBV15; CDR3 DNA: TGTGCCACCAGCAGAGCCGGGGGCACGTACGAGCAGTACTTC; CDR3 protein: CATSRAGGTYEQYF
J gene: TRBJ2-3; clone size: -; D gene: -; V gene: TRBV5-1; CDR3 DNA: TGCGCCAGCAGCGGACTAATAGCAGATACGCAGTATTTT; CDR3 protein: CASSGLIADTQYF
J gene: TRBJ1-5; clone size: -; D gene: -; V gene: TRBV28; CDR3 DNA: TGTGCCAGCAGTTTCAGGGAGCCCCAGCATTTT; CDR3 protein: CASSFREPQHF
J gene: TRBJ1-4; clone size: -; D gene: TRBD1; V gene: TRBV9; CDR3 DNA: TGTGCCAGCAGCGTAGCTGGACAGGGAGAGAATGAAAAACTGTTTTTT; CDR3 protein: CASSVAGQGENEKLFF
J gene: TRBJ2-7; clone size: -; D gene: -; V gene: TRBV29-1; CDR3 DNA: TGCAGCGCCTATCGAGGGCAGGGGTACGAGCAGTACTTC; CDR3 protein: CSAYRGQGYEQYF
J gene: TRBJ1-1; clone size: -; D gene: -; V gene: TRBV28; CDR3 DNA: TGTGCCAGCAGACCCCCACAAAGGGACACTGAAGCTTTCTTT; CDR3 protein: CASRPPQRDTEAFF
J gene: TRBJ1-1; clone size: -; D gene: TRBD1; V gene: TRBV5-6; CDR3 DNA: TGTGCCAGCAGCCGGACAGGGGTGACTGAAGCTTTCTTT; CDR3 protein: CASSRTGVTEAFF